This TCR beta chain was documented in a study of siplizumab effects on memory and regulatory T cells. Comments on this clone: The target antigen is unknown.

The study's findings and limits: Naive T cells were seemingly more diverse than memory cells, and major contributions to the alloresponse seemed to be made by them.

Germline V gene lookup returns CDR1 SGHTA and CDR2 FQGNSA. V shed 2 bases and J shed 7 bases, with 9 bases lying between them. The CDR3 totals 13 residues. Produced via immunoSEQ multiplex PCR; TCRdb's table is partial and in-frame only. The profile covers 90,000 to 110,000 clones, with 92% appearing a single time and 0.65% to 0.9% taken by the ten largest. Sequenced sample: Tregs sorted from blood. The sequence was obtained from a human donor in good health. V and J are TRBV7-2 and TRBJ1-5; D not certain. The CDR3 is CASSLRADQPQHF. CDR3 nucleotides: TGTGCCAGCAGCTTAAGAGCTGACCAGCCCCAGCATTTT.